One sample yielded the 17 T cell receptor beta chains listed below, sequenced in a study of T-cell reconstitution after alpha-beta-depleted transplantation in children. The authors prepared the TCRbeta library with unique molecular identifiers. TCRdb independently ran MiXCR on the PCR reads; one entry per CDR3 protein. Altogether roughly 570,000 distinct CDR3 sequences are present, 20% to 30% being singletons, with the ten largest covering around a third. The sample here was PBMCs, taken before TCRalphabeta/CD19-depleted stem cell transplant. These receptor sequences come from a boy under three years old with Wiskott-Aldrich syndrome, due to receive a stem cell transplant.

The chain carries TRBV5-1 and TRBJ2-1; D is uncertain. The CDR3 is 12 residues long. Germline V gives CDR1 SGHRS, CDR2 YFSETQ. V was shortened by 2 bases and J by 8 bases, with 8 bases between the two germline ends. The CDR3 nucleotides are TGCGCCAGCAGCTTAGGCTTCGATGAGCAGTTCTTC. It specifies CASSLGFDEQFF.

This clonotype came up a few times. The chain combines TRBV29-1 with TRBJ2-2, with TRBD1 identical over 7 bases. This CDR3 is 13 amino acids long. Losses at the gene ends were 3 bases for V and 5 bases for J; bases not matched to a gene: 3. CDR1 is SQVTM and CDR2 is ANQGSEA in the germline V gene. CDR3 loop: CSVDRDRTGELFF. The CDR3 DNA follows: TGCAGCGTTGACCGGGACAGAACCGGGGAGCTGTTTTTT.

The rearrangement uses TRBV20-1 and TRBJ2-3, with TRBD2 matching over 11 bases. CDR3 length: 18 amino acids. V lost 3 bases and J lost 5; bases outside the gene matches: 16. Germline loops: CDR1 DFQATT, CDR2 SNEGSKA (reference sequence). This chain's CDR3 is CSASDSRRLAGRGDTQYF. The CDR3 DNA is TGCAGTGCTAGTGACTCCAGACGACTAGCGGGGAGGGGAGATACGCAGTATTTT.

The chain couples TRBV4-2 to TRBJ2-2, with TRBD2 identical over 10 bases. Per the germline V gene, CDR1 is LGHNA and CDR2 is YNFKEQ. V lost 1 base, J lost 6 bases, and 8 bases stayed unmatched. The CDR3 sequence is 17 residues long. Here the CDR3 reads CASSQVASGRAAGELFF. CDR3 nucleotides: TGTGCCAGCAGCCAAGTTGCCAGCGGGAGGGCCGCCGGGGAGCTGTTTTTT.

CDR3 sequence (DNA): TGCGCCAGCAGCTCCGTCCCGGGACAGGGGGCGCCTCTGAACAATGAGCAGTTCTTC. This codes for CASSSVPGQGAPLNNEQFF. The chain couples TRBV5-1 to TRBJ2-1; 12 nucleotides line up with TRBD1. V shed 3 bases, J shed 5 bases, and the junction held 15 bases outside the gene matches. Per germline, CDR1 SGHRS and CDR2 YFSETQ. This CDR3 has 19 residues.

This clonotype was seen a handful of times. The CDR3 DNA reads TGTGCCAGCAGCTTATCAAACATTCCGGGACAGGACTACGAGCAGTACTTC. Translated: CASSLSNIPGQDYEQYF. The rearrangement joins TRBV7-9 to TRBJ2-7; 8 bases align to TRBD1. CDR3 length equals 17 residues. Germline lookup yields CDR1 SEHNR and CDR2 FQNEAQ (reference sequence). V lost 2 bases to trimming and J lost 3 bases; unmatched junction nucleotides: 12.

This clonotype occurred a few times. The V call is TRBV20-1, the J call TRBJ2-1, with 11 bases identical to TRBD2. The CDR3 spans 12 residues. Germline CDR1 and CDR2: DFQATT and SNEGSKA (reference sequence). V shed 4 bases and J 9 bases; nucleotides not matched to a gene: 2. CDR3 DNA: TGCAGTGCTACCGGACTAGCGGGTGAGCAGTTCTTC. It specifies CSATGLAGEQFF.

The chain uses TRBV10-3 and TRBJ1-4; tentative D call: TRBD1 (5 bases). Trimming left V 2 bases short and J 10 bases short, with 14 bases between. Germline V gene sequence: CDR1 ENHRY, CDR2 SYGVKD. The CDR3 spans 14 residues. CDR3 bases: TGTGCCATCAGTGAGATGAAGTCCGGGACAAAACTGTTTTTT. It specifies CAISEMKSGTKLFF.

This clonotype was counted between two and nine times. This chain uses TRBV7-6 with TRBJ2-3, with TRBD2 identical over 12 bases. Germline-derived CDR1 and CDR2 are SGHVS and FNYEAQ. The CDR3 sequence is 18 residues long. Trimming cost V 2 bases and J 4 bases; bases outside gene matches: 10. CDR3 DNA: TGTGCCAGCAGCTTAAGGCTAGCGGGAGGGCTATCCTCAGATACGCAGTATTTT. The encoded protein is CASSLRLAGGLSSDTQYF.

This rearrangement joins TRBV11-2 to TRBJ1-5; unclear D gene. This CDR3 region has 15 residues. Trimming shortened V by 7 bases and J by 7 bases, and 20 bases separated the two germline ends. CDR1 is SGHAT and CDR2 is FQNNGV in the germline V gene. CDR3 DNA sequence: TGTGCCAGCACCATGGAACCGAAAATGGGGCAGCCCCAGCATTTT. Encoded protein: CASTMEPKMGQPQHF.

The sample holds a few counts of this clonotype. The chain has TRBV2 and TRBJ2-2, with D possibly being TRBD1 (5 bases). The CDR3 spans 16 residues. CDR1 is SNHLY, CDR2 FYNNEI, per germline. V lost 2 bases and J lost 0, with 10 bases in between. As DNA, the CDR3 is TGTGCCAGCAGTGAACAGGGTAACGCGAACACCGGGGAGCTGTTTTTT. It translates to CASSEQGNANTGELFF.

V is TRBV20-1 and J is TRBJ2-2, with 10 bases matching TRBD2. The germline V gene has CDR1 DFQATT and CDR2 SNEGSKA (reference sequence). CDR3 length equals 16 residues. V lost 7 bases, J lost 7 bases, and 15 bases stayed unmatched. The CDR3 nucleotides are TGCAGTGGAAGAGGCCGAGCGGGAGGGCCGAGCGGGGAGCTGTTTTTT. It encodes CSGRGRAGGPSGELFF.

The rearrangement joins TRBV5-1 to TRBJ2-2, with D possibly being TRBD2 (6 bases). Germline CDR1 SGHRS, CDR2 YFSETQ. The CDR3 totals 15 residues. The ends were cut back, 3 bases at V and 3 bases at J, with 12 bases in the middle. In nucleotides, the CDR3 is TGCGCCAGCAGCTGGCAGCGGGTGGACACCGGGGAGCTGTTTTTT. Translating gives CASSWQRVDTGELFF.

This chain joins TRBV10-3 and TRBJ1-5; maybe TRBD1 (6 bases). The V end was cut by 6 bases, the J end by 2 bases, with 14 bases between. Germline CDR1 and CDR2: ENHRY and SYGVKD. This CDR3 comprises 15 residues. The CDR3 is CAISLTGIGNQPQHF. The CDR3 DNA sequence: TGTGCCATCAGCCTAACAGGGATCGGCAATCAGCCCCAGCATTTT.

This chain connects TRBV5-5 to TRBJ2-7; a possible D gene is TRBD2 (6 bases). The CDR3 covers 15 residues. The germline V and J ends were trimmed by 4 bases and 3 bases, with 17 bases remaining between them. Per germline, CDR1 SGHKS and CDR2 YYEKEE (reference sequence). Here the CDR3 reads CASSPRAGLIYEQYF. The CDR3, as DNA: TGTGCCAGCAGCCCCCGTGCGGGGCTAATCTACGAGCAGTACTTC. The variable domain in full, with the rest retrieved from reference TRBV5-5 and TRBJ2-7, is DAGVTQSPTHLIKTRGQQVTLRCSPISGHKSVSWYQQVLGQGPQFIFQYYEKEERGRGNFPDRFSARQFPNYSSELNVNALLLGDSALYLCASSPRAGLIYEQYFGPGTRLTVT.

Concerning this clonotype: It may be a read error: a sequence one base away is much more abundant. The DNA of the CDR3 is TGTGCCAGCAGACTAGCGGGAGGGGGCACAGATACGCAGTATTTT. Encoded protein: CASRLAGGGTDTQYF. The chain employs TRBV12-3 or TRBV12-4 and TRBJ2-3, with 13 bases that match TRBD2. The CDR3 sequence is 15 residues long. V was clipped by 6 bases and J by 1 base; unmatched bases: 1.

This chain links TRBV20-1 with TRBJ2-1; 11 positions match TRBD2. Per the germline V gene, CDR1 is DFQATT and CDR2 is SNEGSKA (reference sequence). This CDR3 region has 16 residues. The junction had 6 bases not matched to a gene; V was cut back by 1 base and J by 4 bases. CDR3 loop: CSARAPGLAVYNEQFF. The DNA of the CDR3 is TGCAGTGCTAGAGCTCCGGGACTAGCGGTTTACAATGAGCAGTTCTTC.